This T cell receptor beta chain was found in a study of cytomegalovirus exposure and HLA in healthy donors. V gave up 1 base and J gave up 2 bases, with 17 bases separating them. Germline assignment: CDR1 LGHNA and CDR2 YNFKEQ. This CDR3 spans 17 amino acids. Broader study findings: In a later analysis, CMV-associated beta chains were mostly HLA-associated, it appeared. A missense variant in DCLRE1C was later tied to TCR beta V- and J-gene trimming. Further analysis, carried out later, found HLA-associated TCR beta chains more clonally expanded than equally common other chains.

This clone was seen only a few times. Antigen: not known. The primer mix had 60 Vbeta and 13 Jbeta primers. Only in-frame clones appear in the TCRdb table, and some are missing; sequencing was by immunoSEQ multiplex PCR. The sample shows roughly 68,000 clones, 75% of them seen only once. This chain uses TRBV4-2 with TRBJ1-2; maybe TRBD1 (6 bases). This TCR derives from a woman aged 25 to 45 in good health and CMV-seropositive. The sequencing sample was made of PBMCs. The CDR3 DNA reads as TGTGCCAGCAGCCAAGGCAGACAGGAGTCCATCAACTATGGCTACACCTTC. Protein: CASSQGRQESINYGYTF.